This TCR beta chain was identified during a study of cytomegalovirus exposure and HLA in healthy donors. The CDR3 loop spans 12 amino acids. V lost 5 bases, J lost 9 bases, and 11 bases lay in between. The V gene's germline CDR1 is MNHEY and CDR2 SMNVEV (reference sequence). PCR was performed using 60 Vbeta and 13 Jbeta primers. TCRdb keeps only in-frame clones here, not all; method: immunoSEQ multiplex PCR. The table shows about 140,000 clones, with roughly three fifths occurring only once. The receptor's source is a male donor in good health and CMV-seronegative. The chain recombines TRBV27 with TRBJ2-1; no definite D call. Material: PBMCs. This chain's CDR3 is CASSMGLGEQFF. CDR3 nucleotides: TGTGCCAGCAGTATGGGTCTAGGTGAGCAGTTCTTC.